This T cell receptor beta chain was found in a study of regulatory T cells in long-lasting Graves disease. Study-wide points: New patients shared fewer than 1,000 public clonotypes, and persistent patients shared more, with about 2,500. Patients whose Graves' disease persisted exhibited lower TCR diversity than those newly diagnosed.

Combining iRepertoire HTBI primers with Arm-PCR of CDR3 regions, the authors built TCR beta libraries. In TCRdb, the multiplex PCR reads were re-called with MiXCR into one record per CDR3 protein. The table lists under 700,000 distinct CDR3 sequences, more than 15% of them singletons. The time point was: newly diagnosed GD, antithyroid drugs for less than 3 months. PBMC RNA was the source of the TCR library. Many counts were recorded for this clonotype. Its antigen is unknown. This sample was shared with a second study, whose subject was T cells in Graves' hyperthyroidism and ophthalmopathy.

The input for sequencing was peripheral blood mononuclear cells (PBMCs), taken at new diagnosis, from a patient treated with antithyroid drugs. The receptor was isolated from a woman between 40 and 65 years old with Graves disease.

The CDR3 spells CASSRGLAGATGEQFF. In DNA, the CDR3 is TGTGCCAGCTCTAGGGGACTAGCGGGGGCCACGGGGGAGCAGTTCTTC. The V call is TRBV2, the J call TRBJ2-1, with 14 bases fitting TRBD2. The CDR3 has 16 residues. Germline V gene lookup returns CDR1 SNHLY and CDR2 FYNNEI. With V trimmed by 8 bases and J by 10 bases, 13 bases remained unmatched.